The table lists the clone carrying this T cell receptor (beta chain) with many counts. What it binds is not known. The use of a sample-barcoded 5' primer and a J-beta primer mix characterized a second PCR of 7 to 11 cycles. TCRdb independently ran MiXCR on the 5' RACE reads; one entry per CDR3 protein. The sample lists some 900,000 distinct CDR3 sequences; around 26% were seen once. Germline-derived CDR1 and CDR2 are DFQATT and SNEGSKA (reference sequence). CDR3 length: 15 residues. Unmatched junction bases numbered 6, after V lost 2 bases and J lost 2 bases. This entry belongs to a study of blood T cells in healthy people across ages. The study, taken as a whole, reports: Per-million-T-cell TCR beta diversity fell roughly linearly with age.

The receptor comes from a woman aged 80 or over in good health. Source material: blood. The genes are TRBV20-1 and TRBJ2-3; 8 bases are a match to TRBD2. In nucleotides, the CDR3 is TGCAGTGCTAGAACAAGCGGGGGTTTCACAGATACGCAGTATTTT. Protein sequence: CSARTSGGFTDTQYF.